The 22 T cell receptor beta chains given below trace back to one sample, sequenced in a study of cytomegalovirus exposure and HLA in healthy donors. Researchers ran the PCR with 60 Vbeta and 13 Jbeta primers. Profiled with immunoSEQ multiplex PCR; TCRdb holds only in-frame clones, not every one. The sample includes tens of thousands of clones, 60% to 80% of them seen just once. The specimen was PBMCs. All receptors come from a woman aged 35 to 49 in good health and CMV-seronegative.

The chain joins TRBV19 to TRBJ1-5; 7 positions match TRBD1. From germline, CDR1 is LNHDA and CDR2 SQIVND (reference sequence). After removal of 5 bases from V and 1 base from J, the junction contained 11 bases not matched to a gene. This CDR3 has 17 residues. This CDR3 is CASSQSRTGLSNQPQHF. CDR3 nucleotide sequence: TGTGCCAGTAGTCAGAGTCGGACAGGCTTAAGCAATCAGCCCCAGCATTTT.

The J gene is TRBJ1-5, the V gene TRBV15, with D uncertain. Germline assignment: CDR1 LNHNV and CDR2 YYDKDF (reference sequence). CDR3 length: 14 amino acids. Trimming pared 3 bases from V and 1 base from J, leaving 7 bases between. As DNA, the CDR3 is TGTGCCACCAGCAGCCCCGGGAGCAATCAGCCCCAGCATTTT. This sequence encodes CATSSPGSNQPQHF.

The chain is built from TRBV7-9 and TRBJ2-7, with D possibly being TRBD2 (7 bases). CDR3 length: 15 residues. Germline CDR1 SEHNR, CDR2 FQNEAQ (reference sequence). Deletions cut 5 bases from V and 4 bases from J, with 18 bases between. CDR3 in DNA: TGTGCCAGCAGCCAAGAGGAGGGGGGGAAGTACGAGCAGTACTTC. It yields the protein CASSQEEGGKYEQYF.

V is TRBV7-9 and J is TRBJ1-1; no clear D. CDR1 and CDR2 (germline): SEHNR, FQNEAQ (reference sequence). V dropped 7 bases and J dropped 4 bases, with 13 bases sitting between them. The CDR3 is 13 amino acids. For the CDR3, the DNA is TGTGCCAGCATCGCTCTAGTGGGCACTGAAGCTTTCTTT. It translates to CASIALVGTEAFF. The full variable domain, in which reference TRBV7-9 and TRBJ1-1 provide the parts outside the CDR3, is DTGVSQNPRHKITKRGQNVTFRCDPISEHNRLYWYRQTLGQGPEFLTYFQNEAQLEKSRLLSDRFSAERPKGSFSTLEIQRTEQGDSAMYLCASIALVGTEAFFGQGTRLTVV.

The chain has TRBV9 and TRBJ2-2; D remains unclear. This CDR3 spans 14 amino acids. Germline V gene lookup returns CDR1 SGDLS and CDR2 YYNGEE. V lost 0 bases, J lost 8 bases, and 11 bases lay in between. As DNA, the CDR3 is TGTGCCAGCAGCGTAGGACCAGGTTTTGGGGAGCTGTTTTTT. Amino acids: CASSVGPGFGELFF.

This clone was recorded only once. The chain employs TRBV15 and TRBJ2-5; TRBD2 is a possible D gene (5 bases). Trimming stripped 3 bases from V and 2 bases from J, with 10 bases between. From germline, CDR1 is LNHNV and CDR2 YYDKDF (reference sequence). The CDR3 loop spans 14 amino acids. The CDR3 sequence: CATSSPRGQETQYF. Written as DNA, the CDR3 is TGTGCCACCAGCAGCCCACGGGGACAAGAGACCCAGTACTTC.

The chain employs TRBV27 and TRBJ1-6; D unresolved. Germline lookup yields CDR1 MNHEY and CDR2 SMNVEV (reference sequence). This CDR3 has 14 amino acids. V shed 5 bases and J shed 6 bases, with 11 bases lying between them. CDR3 loop: CASSPGSSNSPLHF. DNA of the CDR3: TGTGCCAGCAGTCCAGGCTCTTCTAATTCACCCCTCCACTTT.

This clone appeared a single time. J is TRBJ1-1 and V is TRBV5-1; no reliable D call. The germline V gene has CDR1 SGHRS and CDR2 YFSETQ. The length of the CDR3 is 15 residues. Between the trimmed V and J ends, which lost 0 bases and 6 bases, there was a span of 15 bases. The CDR3 nucleotides are TGCGCCAGCAGCTTGGCCGGGGATGTCAGCGCTGAAGCTTTCTTT. It encodes CASSLAGDVSAEAFF.

V and J are TRBV2 and TRBJ1-5, with unresolved D. Germline loops: CDR1 SNHLY, CDR2 FYNNEI. V was trimmed by 6 bases and J by 0 bases, leaving 12 bases between them. The CDR3 extends over 15 amino acids. CDR3 in amino acids: CASRMTTYSNQPQHF. Written as DNA, the CDR3 is TGTGCCAGCAGAATGACAACATATAGCAATCAGCCCCAGCATTTT.

The chain couples TRBV7-2 to TRBJ1-3; TRBD1 agrees at 7 bases. V shed 5 bases and J 10 bases; nucleotides not matched to a gene: 17. The CDR3 spans 16 residues. The V gene's germline CDR1 is SGHTA and CDR2 FQGNSA. CDR3 loop: CASSGRQGLIPRTIYF. In DNA, the CDR3 is TGTGCCAGCAGCGGAAGACAGGGTCTCATCCCCCGGACCATATATTTT.

DNA for the CDR3: TGTGCCAGCAGCTTGGCCGCGGGGTGGGTTGGTGGAGATACGCAGTATTTT. Translation gives CASSLAAGWVGGDTQYF. The chain is built from TRBV5-4 and TRBJ2-3; maybe TRBD2 (6 bases). This CDR3 region has 17 residues. Germline loops: CDR1 SGHNT, CDR2 YYREEE (reference sequence). V was shortened by 0 bases and J by 5 bases, with 19 bases between the two germline ends.

The V call is TRBV19, the J call TRBJ1-2, with 8 nucleotides matching TRBD1. CDR1 and CDR2 (germline): LNHDA, SQIVND (reference sequence). CDR3 length: 13 amino acids. Losses at the gene ends were 6 bases for V and 7 bases for J; bases not matched to a gene: 7. CDR3 residues: CASRPGTGFGYTF. In nucleotides, the CDR3 is TGTGCCAGTAGACCCGGGACAGGATTTGGCTACACCTTC.

J is TRBJ2-5 and V is TRBV4-1; no firm D call. This CDR3 is built from 15 residues. Germline CDR1 MGHRA, CDR2 YSYEKL. V was pared by 1 base and J by 1 base, with 10 bases between. CDR3 sequence (DNA): TGCGCCAGCAGCCAAGCGTCCAACTCCCAAGAGACCCAGTACTTC. Translating it yields CASSQASNSQETQYF.

The J gene is TRBJ1-5, the V gene TRBV6-5, with TRBD1 matching over 9 bases. The germline gives CDR1 MNHEY, CDR2 SVGAGI. CDR3 length equals 14 residues. V was pared by 6 bases and J by 6 bases, with 6 bases of the junction left unmatched. The CDR3 coding sequence is TGTGCCAGCAGCCCGGACAGGGGTGGTCAGCCCCAGCATTTT. It encodes CASSPDRGGQPQHF.

The chain has TRBV27 and TRBJ1-5; 10 nucleotides match TRBD1. The V gene end was trimmed by 3 bases and the J gene end by 2 bases; junction bases not matched to a gene: 4. The CDR3 has 16 amino acids. Per the germline V gene, CDR1 is MNHEY and CDR2 is SMNVEV (reference sequence). CDR3 DNA: TGTGCCAGCAGTTTGGGGACAGGGGTAGGCAATCAGCCCCAGCATTTT. Protein: CASSLGTGVGNQPQHF.

The chain links TRBV6-5 to TRBJ1-2; D may be TRBD1 (5 bases). Germline V gives CDR1 MNHEY, CDR2 SVGAGI. CDR3 length: 14 residues. Trimming left V 2 bases short and J 5 bases short, with 12 bases between. The CDR3 region is CASSYDGGVYGYTF. Written as DNA, the CDR3 is TGTGCCAGCAGTTACGATGGGGGGGTATATGGCTACACCTTC.

As DNA, the CDR3 is TGTGCCAGTAGTAGGGACACGAACACCGGGGAGCTGTTTTTT. This translates into CASSRDTNTGELFF. The rearrangement uses TRBV19 and TRBJ2-2, with TRBD1 as a possible D gene (6 bases). The germline CDR1 and CDR2 sequences are LNHDA and SQIVND (reference sequence). The CDR3 runs 14 residues. The V gene lost 4 bases and the J gene lost 0 bases, with 6 bases spanning the gap.

The chain has TRBV7-3 and TRBJ2-3, with D perhaps matching TRBD2 (6 bases). V was pared by 0 bases and J by 2 bases, with 6 bases between. CDR1 SGHTA and CDR2 FQGTGA come from the germline V gene. The CDR3 consists of 14 residues. The CDR3 region is CASSLTGLTDTQYF. The CDR3 DNA reads TGTGCCAGCAGCTTAACGGGACTCACAGATACGCAGTATTTT.

The genes are TRBV7-9 and TRBJ1-5; TRBD1 is a possible D gene (5 bases). V lost 0 bases, J lost 0 bases, and 12 bases lay in between. This CDR3 comprises 17 residues. Germline V lookup: CDR1 SEHNR, CDR2 FQNEAQ (reference sequence). In DNA form, the CDR3 reads TGTGCCAGCAGCTTAGCTACCGGACAAAATAGCAATCAGCCCCAGCATTTT. Amino acid sequence: CASSLATGQNSNQPQHF.

The CDR3 sequence: CASSLSLGEVSYGYTF. Written as DNA, the CDR3 is TGTGCCAGCAGCTTATCGTTAGGGGAGGTTTCCTATGGCTACACCTTC. V gene TRBV7-9 combines with J gene TRBJ1-2; maybe TRBD1 (5 bases). Germline-derived CDR1 and CDR2 are SEHNR and FQNEAQ (reference sequence). V lost 2 bases and J lost 4, with 17 bases in between. This CDR3 has 16 amino acids.

This clone was seen more than once but under ten times. V and J are TRBV15 and TRBJ2-1; 8 nucleotides agree with TRBD1. Germline CDR1 and CDR2: LNHNV and YYDKDF (reference sequence). The V and J ends lost 5 bases and 6 bases, in that order; junction bases with no gene match: 3. The CDR3 sequence is 13 residues long. The CDR3 region has the DNA TGTGCCACCAGCGGTACAGGGGGCAATGAGCAGTTCTTC. Translation: CATSGTGGNEQFF. Filled out from reference TRBV15 and TRBJ2-1, the complete variable domain reads DAMVIQNPRYQVTQFGKPVTLSCSQTLNHNVMYWYQQKSSQAPKLLFHYYDKDFNNEADTPDNFQSRRPNTSFCFLDIRSPGLGDTAMYLCATSGTGGNEQFFGPGTRLTVL.

The J gene is TRBJ2-5, the V gene TRBV2; D is ambiguous. There are 15 residues in the CDR3. Trimming took off 2 bases at V and 1 base at J, with 11 bases between the two ends. Looked up from germline, CDR1 is SNHLY and CDR2 is FYNNEI. The CDR3 DNA reads as TGTGCCAGCAGTGAATATGGCGGTCCCCAAGAGACCCAGTACTTC. It specifies CASSEYGGPQETQYF.